The next 26 T cell receptor beta chains were all read from a single sample in a study of blood T cell repertoires in COVID-19. TCRdb keeps only in-frame clones here, not all; method: immunoSEQ multiplex PCR. The repertoire holds 360,000 or so clones, with 85% to 90% as singletons. What was sequenced was PBMCs or T cells enriched from blood (not recorded which). The receptor set was obtained from a young woman who had been exposed to COVID-19.

The chain combines TRBV21-1 with TRBJ2-7; TRBD1 is the table's D call and was not checked against the DNA. TRBV21-1 is classified as a pseudogene. The CDR3 sequence is 15 residues long. The CDR3 DNA sequence: TGTGCCAGCAGCAAAGTCGGGACAGGGGTGAGGGAGCAGTACTTC. Translating gives CASSKVGTGVREQYF.

The V call is TRBV25-1, the J call TRBJ2-7, with D possibly being TRBD1 (5 bases). Germline V gene lookup returns CDR1 MGHDK and CDR2 SYGVNS. The CDR3 runs to 13 residues. V was clipped by 6 bases and J by 0 bases, with 9 bases between them. CDR3 in amino acids: CASRTDTSYEQYF. In DNA, the CDR3 is TGTGCCAGCAGGACGGACACCTCCTACGAGCAGTACTTC.

The sample holds one count of this clone. The V call is TRBV18, the J call TRBJ1-2, with D uncertain. Looked up from germline, CDR1 is KGHSH and CDR2 is LQKENI. The V end lost 2 bases, the J end lost 1 base, and 8 bases lay between the germline ends. The CDR3 consists of 14 residues. The CDR3 DNA is TGTGCCAGCTCACCAGGAGACGGTAACTATGGCTACACCTTC. As protein: CASSPGDGNYGYTF.

This clone has more than one count but fewer than ten. The chain uses TRBV30 and TRBJ1-1; a weak D match, TRBD1 (5 bases). V lost 3 bases and J lost 8, with 10 bases in between. The CDR3 consists of 11 residues. Germline V gene lookup returns CDR1 GTSNPN and CDR2 SVGIG (reference sequence). The CDR3 reads CAWSGRQEAFF. CDR3 DNA sequence: TGTGCCTGGAGCGGTCGACAGGAAGCTTTCTTT.

The chain combines TRBV7-9 with TRBJ1-5; a weak D match, TRBD1 (5 bases). Trimming left V 11 bases short and J 2 bases short, with 10 bases between. CDR1 is SEHNR, CDR2 FQNEAQ, per germline (reference sequence). The length of the CDR3 is 12 residues. The CDR3, as DNA: TGTGCCGTAGGGGTGGGCAATCAGCCCCAGCATTTT. Its translation: CAVGVGNQPQHF.

The genes are TRBV28 and TRBJ2-1; maybe TRBD2 (5 bases). There are 13 residues in the CDR3. The V end lost 3 bases, the J end lost 12 bases, and 15 bases lay between the germline ends. Germline V gene sequence: CDR1 MDHEN, CDR2 SYDVKM. This chain's CDR3 is CASSFPWTRGQFF. The CDR3 DNA reads TGTGCCAGCAGTTTCCCCTGGACTCGGGGGCAGTTCTTC.

The genes are TRBV7-3 and TRBJ1-2; 11 positions match TRBD1. CDR3 length equals 16 residues. V lost 2 bases and J lost 1; bases outside the gene matches: 3. The germline gives CDR1 SGHTA, CDR2 FQGTGA. CDR3 in amino acids: CASSLRGTGGNYGYTF. The CDR3 nucleotides are TGTGCCAGCAGCTTACGCGGGACAGGGGGTAACTATGGCTACACCTTC.

The rearrangement links TRBV28 to TRBJ1-2; D perhaps matches TRBD1 (6 bases). Germline V lookup: CDR1 MDHEN, CDR2 SYDVKM. The germline V and J ends were trimmed by 6 bases and 5 bases, with 22 bases remaining between them. The CDR3 is 16 residues long. Here the CDR3 reads CASSPAGTPLGYGYTF. The CDR3 DNA reads as TGTGCCAGCAGCCCCGCCGGGACACCACTGGGTTATGGCTACACCTTC.

This chain links TRBV2 with TRBJ1-2, with 7 bases fitting TRBD1. This CDR3 has 13 residues. Germline CDR1 and CDR2: SNHLY and FYNNEI. V was clipped by 2 bases and J by 4 bases; unmatched bases: 1. CDR3 loop: CASSERGPYGYTF. The CDR3 DNA sequence: TGTGCCAGCAGTGAAAGGGGGCCCTATGGCTACACCTTC.

The chain employs TRBV2 and TRBJ2-2; D perhaps matches TRBD1 (5 bases). CDR1 is SNHLY, CDR2 FYNNEI, per germline. Trimming cost V 8 bases and J 0 bases, with 13 bases left between them. The CDR3 loop spans 15 amino acids. The CDR3 region is CASHGGAANTGELFF. The CDR3 region has the DNA TGTGCCAGCCATGGTGGGGCCGCGAACACCGGGGAGCTGTTTTTT. Filled out from reference TRBV2 and TRBJ2-2, the complete variable domain reads EPEVTQTPSHQVTQMGQEVILRCVPISNHLYFYWYRQILGQKVEFLVSFYNNEISEKSEIFDDQFSVERPDGSNFTLKIRSTKLEDSAMYFCASHGGAANTGELFFGEGSRLTVL.

The chain combines TRBV11-2 with TRBJ2-2; 8 bases match TRBD2. The V segment lost 3 bases and the J segment 2 bases; nucleotides outside the gene matches: 11. The CDR3 contains 18 residues. Looked up from germline, CDR1 is SGHAT and CDR2 is FQNNGV. CDR3 sequence reads: CASSFYRRTSLNTGELFF. The CDR3 coding sequence is TGTGCCAGCAGCTTCTATCGTCGGACTAGCCTTAACACCGGGGAGCTGTTTTTT.

The gene calls are TRBV27 and TRBJ2-2; 10 bases are shared with TRBD2. Looked up from germline, CDR1 is MNHEY and CDR2 is SMNVEV (reference sequence). V shed 3 bases, J shed 3 bases, and the junction held 1 base outside the gene matches. This CDR3 spans 15 amino acids. The CDR3 sequence is CASSLLAGDTGELFF. The CDR3 coding sequence is TGTGCCAGCAGTTTGCTAGCGGGAGACACCGGGGAGCTGTTTTTT.

The CDR3 loop is CASNPSGTSAETQYF. The CDR3 DNA reads TGTGCCAGCAACCCGAGTGGGACTAGCGCAGAGACCCAGTACTTC. The chain uses TRBV5-4 and TRBJ2-5; 10 bases map to TRBD2. CDR1 SGHNT and CDR2 YYREEE come from the germline V gene (reference sequence). V shed 6 bases, J shed 4 bases, and the junction held 9 bases outside the gene matches. CDR3 length equals 15 residues.

The chain carries TRBV27 and TRBJ1-1; D perhaps matches TRBD1 (6 bases). Germline values: CDR1 MNHEY, CDR2 SMNVEV (reference sequence). The ends were cut back, 7 bases at V and 0 bases at J, with 12 bases in the middle. This CDR3 spans 14 amino acids. This CDR3 is CASTPQGLNTEAFF. DNA for the CDR3: TGTGCCAGCACCCCACAGGGACTGAACACTGAAGCTTTCTTT.

V and J are TRBV6-5 and TRBJ2-7; 9 bases map to TRBD1. This CDR3 is 15 amino acids long. V trimming: 4 bases; J trimming: 0 bases; junction bases outside the gene matches: 4. The germline CDR1 and CDR2 sequences are MNHEY and SVGAGI. The CDR3 is CASSSPGQGSYEQYF. The CDR3 DNA is TGTGCCAGCAGTTCCCCGGGACAGGGCTCCTACGAGCAGTACTTC.

The V gene is TRBV7-3, the J gene TRBJ1-6; a possible D gene is TRBD1 (6 bases). Germline V CDR1 and CDR2: SGHTA, FQGTGA. The V gene lost 4 bases and the J gene lost 11 bases, with 15 bases spanning the gap. This CDR3 region has 14 residues. DNA of the CDR3: TGTGCCAGCAGCTCCACAGGGAGCAGGACACCCCTCCACTTT. Protein: CASSSTGSRTPLHF. Using reference TRBV7-3 and TRBJ1-6 for the parts outside the CDR3, the full variable domain is GAGVSQTPSNKVTEKGKYVELRCDPISGHTALYWYRQSLGQGPEFLIYFQGTGAADDSGLPNDRFFAVRPEGSVSTLKIQRTERGDSAVYLCASSSTGSRTPLHFGNGTRLTVT.

Concerning this clone: The same CDR3 is also encoded by other DNA sequences in this sample. This chain connects TRBV19 to TRBJ2-7; the match to TRBD1 covers 8 bases. J lost 2 bases, V lost 1 base, and 1 base had no gene match. CDR3 length: 14 residues. Germline V gene lookup returns CDR1 LNHDA and CDR2 SQIVND (reference sequence). The CDR3 reads CASSIVQGAYEQYF. In DNA, the CDR3 is TGTGCCAGTAGTATAGTACAGGGGGCCTACGAGCAGTACTTC.

This clone was observed a single time. The chain uses TRBV30 and TRBJ1-4; 7 bases fit TRBD1. The junction had 5 bases not matched to a gene; V was cut back by 4 bases and J by 3 bases. CDR3 length equals 14 residues. Germline V gene lookup returns CDR1 GTSNPN and CDR2 SVGIG (reference sequence). CDR3 sequence: CAWTPGQPNEKLFF. The CDR3 DNA sequence: TGTGCCTGGACTCCGGGACAGCCTAATGAAAAACTGTTTTTT.

V usage is TRBV28 and J usage is TRBJ1-2; TRBD1 might be the D (5 bases). With 6 bases removed from V and 7 bases from J, the gap between germline ends came to 24 bases. CDR3 size: 16 residues. CDR1 MDHEN and CDR2 SYDVKM come from the germline V gene. CDR3 protein: CASSTGSFGSFSGYTF. The DNA of the CDR3 is TGTGCCAGCAGCACAGGCTCTTTTGGTTCTTTTAGTGGCTACACCTTC.

V gene TRBV13 combines with J gene TRBJ1-2, with TRBD1 matching 7 bases. V gave up 1 base and J gave up 5 bases; unmatched junction bases: 1. CDR3 length: 13 residues. CDR1 PRHDT and CDR2 FYEKMQ come from the germline V gene (reference sequence). For the CDR3, the DNA is TGTGCCAGCAGCTTAGAACAGGGGTATGGCTACACCTTC. Encoded protein: CASSLEQGYGYTF.

V usage is TRBV28 and J usage is TRBJ1-6; D might be TRBD1 (5 bases). Trimming took 4 bases from V and 7 from J, leaving 20 bases between them. The CDR3 sequence is 17 residues long. Germline CDR1 is MDHEN and CDR2 is SYDVKM. CDR3 sequence reads: CASSSGSPGGMNSPLHF. CDR3 nucleotide sequence: TGTGCCAGCAGTTCGGGCAGTCCCGGGGGGATGAATTCACCCCTCCACTTT.

CDR3 bases: TGTGCCAGTAGTCCCCCGGACAGGGGAGTCAACGAGCAGTACTTC. It is translated as CASSPPDRGVNEQYF. The chain carries TRBV19 and TRBJ2-7; 9 bases map to TRBD1. This CDR3 is built from 15 residues. Germline V gives CDR1 LNHDA, CDR2 SQIVND (reference sequence). V lost 5 bases to trimming and J lost 5 bases; unmatched junction nucleotides: 10. Using reference TRBV19 and TRBJ2-7 for the parts outside the CDR3, the full variable domain is DGGITQSPKYLFRKEGQNVTLSCEQNLNHDAMYWYRQDPGQGLRLIYYSQIVNDFQKGDIAEGYSVSREKKESFPLTVTSAQKNPTAFYLCASSPPDRGVNEQYFGPGTRLTVT.

The rearrangement joins TRBV5-1 to TRBJ1-5, with 10 nucleotides matching TRBD1. Trimming removed 3 bases from V and 3 bases from J; junction bases left unmatched: 3. CDR1 SGHRS and CDR2 YFSETQ come from the germline V gene. The CDR3 runs to 15 residues. CDR3 in amino acids: CASSSGTGVNQPQHF. The CDR3 coding sequence is TGCGCCAGCAGCTCCGGGACAGGGGTCAATCAGCCCCAGCATTTT.

This chain joins TRBV20-1 and TRBJ1-1; tentatively, D is TRBD1 (6 bases). CDR1 and CDR2 from the germline V gene are DFQATT and SNEGSKA (reference sequence). V was shortened by 7 bases and J by 4 bases, with 10 bases between the two germline ends. This CDR3 spans 11 amino acids. DNA of the CDR3: TGCAGTGGAGGGGGGGGCACTGAAGCTTTCTTT. Translation gives CSGGGGTEAFF.

This sequence joins TRBV12-5 and TRBJ2-7, with D tentatively TRBD1 (5 bases). In germline, CDR1 is LGHNT, CDR2 FRNRAP. The CDR3 runs to 13 residues. Trimming pared 6 bases from V and 7 bases from J, leaving 16 bases between. This CDR3 is CASGSQGIGEQYF. In DNA form, the CDR3 reads TGTGCTAGTGGATCTCAGGGAATCGGGGAGCAGTACTTC.

This chain joins TRBV13 and TRBJ2-5; 12 bases align to TRBD1. CDR1 is PRHDT, CDR2 FYEKMQ, per germline (reference sequence). V shed 5 bases, J shed 4 bases, and the junction held 11 bases outside the gene matches. The CDR3 totals 17 residues. CDR3 coding DNA: TGTGCCAGCAGCGCCACAAACCGGGACAGGGGGCGAGAGACCCAGTACTTC. It encodes CASSATNRDRGRETQYF.